Listed below are T cell receptor beta chains from one sample, sequenced in a study of shared clonotypes between healthy human individuals. The repertoire was sequenced with immunoSEQ multiplex PCR; TCRdb's copy has only in-frame clones and lacks some. Of around 500,000 clones listed, 79% are singletons. The sequenced material came from PBMCs. The receptors stem from a woman between 40 and 50 years old in good health. Some clones in this sample may be carry-over from other donors' samples. Both conserved end residues are part of each CDR3.

CDR3aa: CASSVAGHAEQYF; v_gene: TRBV9
CDR3aa: CASSLGTGESQHF; v_gene: TRBV7-9
CDR3aa: CASSLRLAENYEQYF; v_gene: TRBV4-1
CDR3aa: CASSLDRGGQPQHF; v_gene: TRBV19
CDR3aa: CASSDLPYEQYF; v_gene: TRBV6-1
CDR3aa: CASSSWLVDEQYF; v_gene: TRBV21-1
CDR3aa: CASSLGTENEKLFF; v_gene: TRBV5-4
CDR3aa: CAISFSGPVWNEQFF; v_gene: TRBV10-3
CDR3aa: CASSPSQGSSLSGANVLTF; v_gene: TRBV11-1
CDR3aa: CSVEVWDRERHYTF; v_gene: TRBV29-1
CDR3aa: CASSSPNRYTEAFF; v_gene: TRBV27
CDR3aa: CASSLGPRRGGRVVDTQYF; v_gene: TRBV14
CDR3aa: CAWSNRNNQPQHF; v_gene: TRBV30
CDR3aa: CASSSKSDPYYEQYF; v_gene: TRBV5-6
CDR3aa: CASSPLDSPPPDEQFF; v_gene: TRBV18
CDR3aa: CASSPGRTSGGYNEQFF; v_gene: TRBV7-2
CDR3aa: CASSPLGVLRNSNYGYTF; v_gene: TRBV27
CDR3aa: CASSSDRGGDIQYF; v_gene: TRBV7-6
CDR3aa: CSVWVNYGYTF; v_gene: TRBV20-1
CDR3aa: CASSSNTGELFF; v_gene: TRBV7-3
CDR3aa: CASSLNRGANEKLFF; v_gene: TRBV11-2
CDR3aa: CASSFGGRANEQFF; v_gene: TRBV5-1
CDR3aa: CASSAGQGANTGELFF; v_gene: TRBV9
CDR3aa: CASSIGQGNIQYF; v_gene: TRBV5-8
CDR3aa: CASSHPGQRTSVGETQYF; v_gene: TRBV5-1
CDR3aa: CASSPPPSGTYNEQFF; v_gene: TRBV25-1
CDR3aa: CASSLEGGLNNQPQHF; v_gene: TRBV7-2
CDR3aa: CAVLLGSHEQYF; v_gene: TRBV5-1
CDR3aa: CASSLVADANTEAFF; v_gene: TRBV5-1
CDR3aa: CSVVPKGLAGLDTQYF; v_gene: TRBV29-1
CDR3aa: CASSPTSYYEQYF; v_gene: TRBV5-1